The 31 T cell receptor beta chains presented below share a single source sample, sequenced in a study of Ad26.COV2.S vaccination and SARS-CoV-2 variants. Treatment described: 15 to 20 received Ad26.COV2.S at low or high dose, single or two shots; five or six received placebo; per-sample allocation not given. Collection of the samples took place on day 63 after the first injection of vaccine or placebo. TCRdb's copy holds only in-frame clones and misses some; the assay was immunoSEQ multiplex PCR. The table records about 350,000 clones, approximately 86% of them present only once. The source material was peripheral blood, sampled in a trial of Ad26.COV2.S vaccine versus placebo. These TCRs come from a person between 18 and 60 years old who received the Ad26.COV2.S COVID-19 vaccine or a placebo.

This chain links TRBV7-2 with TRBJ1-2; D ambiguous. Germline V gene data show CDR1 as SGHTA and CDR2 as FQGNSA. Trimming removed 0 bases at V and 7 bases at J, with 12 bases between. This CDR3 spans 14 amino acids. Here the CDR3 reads CASSLADLALGYTF. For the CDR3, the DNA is TGTGCCAGCAGCTTAGCGGACTTAGCCCTTGGCTACACCTTC.

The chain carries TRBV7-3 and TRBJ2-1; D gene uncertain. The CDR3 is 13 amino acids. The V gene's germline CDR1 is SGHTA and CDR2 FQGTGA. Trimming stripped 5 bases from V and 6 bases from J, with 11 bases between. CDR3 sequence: CASSPSARNEQFF. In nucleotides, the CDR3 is TGTGCCAGCAGCCCCAGCGCGCGCAATGAGCAGTTCTTC. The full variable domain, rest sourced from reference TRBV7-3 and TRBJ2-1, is GAGVSQTPSNKVTEKGKYVELRCDPISGHTALYWYRQSLGQGPEFLIYFQGTGAADDSGLPNDRFFAVRPEGSVSTLKIQRTERGDSAVYLCASSPSARNEQFFGPGTRLTVL.

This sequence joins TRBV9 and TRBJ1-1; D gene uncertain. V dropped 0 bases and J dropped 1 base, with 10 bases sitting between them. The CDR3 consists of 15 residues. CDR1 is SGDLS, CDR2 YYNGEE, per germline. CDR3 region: CASSVEGRGNTEAFF. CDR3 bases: TGTGCCAGCAGCGTAGAAGGGAGAGGGAACACTGAAGCTTTCTTT.

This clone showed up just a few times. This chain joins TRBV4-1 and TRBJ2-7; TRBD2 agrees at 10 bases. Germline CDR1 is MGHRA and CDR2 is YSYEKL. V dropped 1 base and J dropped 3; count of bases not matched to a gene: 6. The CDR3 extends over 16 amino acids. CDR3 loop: CASSQGSSGGYYEQYF. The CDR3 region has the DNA TGCGCCAGCAGCCAAGGATCTAGCGGGGGTTACTACGAGCAGTACTTC.

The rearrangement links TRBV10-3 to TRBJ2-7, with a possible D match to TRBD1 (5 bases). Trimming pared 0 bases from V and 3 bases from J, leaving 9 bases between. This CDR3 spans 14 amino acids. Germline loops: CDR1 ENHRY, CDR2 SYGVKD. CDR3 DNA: TGTGCCATCAGTGAGTCGGACCAGGGCTACGAGCAGTACTTC. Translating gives CAISESDQGYEQYF.

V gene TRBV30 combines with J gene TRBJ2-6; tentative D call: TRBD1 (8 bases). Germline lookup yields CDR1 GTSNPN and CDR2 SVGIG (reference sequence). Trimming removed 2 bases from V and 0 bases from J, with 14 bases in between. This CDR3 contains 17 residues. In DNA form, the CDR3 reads TGTGCCTGGAGTAGGGACAGGACTAGCTCTGGGGCCAACGTCCTGACTTTC. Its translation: CAWSRDRTSSGANVLTF.

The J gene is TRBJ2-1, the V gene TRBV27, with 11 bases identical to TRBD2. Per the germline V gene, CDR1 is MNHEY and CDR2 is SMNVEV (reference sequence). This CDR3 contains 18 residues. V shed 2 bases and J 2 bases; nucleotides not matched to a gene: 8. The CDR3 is CASSLTLSSGGTYNEQFF. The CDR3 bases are TGTGCCAGCAGTTTAACCTTATCTAGCGGGGGGACCTACAATGAGCAGTTCTTC.

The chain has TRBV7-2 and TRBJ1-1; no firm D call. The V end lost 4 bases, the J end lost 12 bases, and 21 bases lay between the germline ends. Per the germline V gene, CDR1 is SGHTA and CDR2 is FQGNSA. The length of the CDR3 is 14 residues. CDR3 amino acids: CASSSGGVNRGSFF. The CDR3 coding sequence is TGTGCCAGCAGCTCTGGCGGGGTCAACAGAGGATCTTTCTTT. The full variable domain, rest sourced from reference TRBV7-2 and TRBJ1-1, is GAGVSQSPSNKVTEKGKDVELRCDPISGHTALYWYRQSLGQGLEFLIYFQGNSAPDKSGLPSDRFSAERTGGSVSTLTIQRTQQEDSAVYLCASSSGGVNRGSFFGQGTRLTVV.

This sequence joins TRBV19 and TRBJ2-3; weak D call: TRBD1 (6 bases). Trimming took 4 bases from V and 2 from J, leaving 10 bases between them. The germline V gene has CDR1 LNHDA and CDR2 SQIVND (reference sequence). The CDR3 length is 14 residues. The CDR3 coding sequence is TGTGCCAGTAGTACGAACAGGGCCACAGATACGCAGTATTTT. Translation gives CASSTNRATDTQYF.

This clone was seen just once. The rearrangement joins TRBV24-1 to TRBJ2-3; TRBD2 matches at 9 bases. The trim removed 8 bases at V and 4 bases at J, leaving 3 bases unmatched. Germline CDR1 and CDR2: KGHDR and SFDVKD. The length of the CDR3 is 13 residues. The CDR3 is CATTQREADTQYF. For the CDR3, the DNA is TGTGCCACCACTCAGCGGGAGGCAGATACGCAGTATTTT.

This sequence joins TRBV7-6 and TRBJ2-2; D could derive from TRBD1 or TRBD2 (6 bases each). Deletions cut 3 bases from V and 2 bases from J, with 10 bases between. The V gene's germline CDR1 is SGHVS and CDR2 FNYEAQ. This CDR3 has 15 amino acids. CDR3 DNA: TGTGCCAGCAGCTTTGGAGGGGGTAACACCGGGGAGCTGTTTTTT. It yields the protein CASSFGGGNTGELFF.

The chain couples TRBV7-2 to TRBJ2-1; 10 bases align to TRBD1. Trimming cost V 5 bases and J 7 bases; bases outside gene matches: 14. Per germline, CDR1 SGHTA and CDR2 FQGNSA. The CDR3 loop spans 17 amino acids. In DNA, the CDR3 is TGTGCCAGCAGCCCGGGACAGGGGAAGGGGTCTGAAAATGAGCAGTTCTTC. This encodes CASSPGQGKGSENEQFF. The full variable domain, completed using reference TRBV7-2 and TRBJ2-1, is GAGVSQSPSNKVTEKGKDVELRCDPISGHTALYWYRQSLGQGLEFLIYFQGNSAPDKSGLPSDRFSAERTGGSVSTLTIQRTQQEDSAVYLCASSPGQGKGSENEQFFGPGTRLTVL.

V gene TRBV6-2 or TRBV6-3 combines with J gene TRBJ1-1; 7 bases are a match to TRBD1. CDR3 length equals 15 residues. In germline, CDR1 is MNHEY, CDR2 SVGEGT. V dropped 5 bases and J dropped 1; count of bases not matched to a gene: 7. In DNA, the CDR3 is TGTGCCAGCAGTGGCCAGACAGGGAAGAACACTGAAGCTTTCTTT. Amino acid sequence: CASSGQTGKNTEAFF.

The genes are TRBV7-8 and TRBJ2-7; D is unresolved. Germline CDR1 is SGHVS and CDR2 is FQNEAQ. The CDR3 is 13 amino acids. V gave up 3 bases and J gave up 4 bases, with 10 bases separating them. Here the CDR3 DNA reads TGTGCCAGCAGCTTGTCAGGCTCTTACGAGCAGTACTTC. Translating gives CASSLSGSYEQYF.

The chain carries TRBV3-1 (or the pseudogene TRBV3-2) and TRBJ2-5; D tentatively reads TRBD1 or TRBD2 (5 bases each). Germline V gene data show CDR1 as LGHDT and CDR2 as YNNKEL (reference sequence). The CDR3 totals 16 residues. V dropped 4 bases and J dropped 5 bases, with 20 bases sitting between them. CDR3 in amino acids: CASSPHPGTVSETQYF. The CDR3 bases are TGTGCCAGCAGCCCGCATCCAGGGACGGTTTCGGAGACCCAGTACTTC.

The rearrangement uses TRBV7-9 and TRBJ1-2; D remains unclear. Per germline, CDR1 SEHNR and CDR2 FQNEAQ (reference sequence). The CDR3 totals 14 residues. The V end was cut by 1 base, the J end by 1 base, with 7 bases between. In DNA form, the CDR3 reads TGTGCCAGCAGCTTAGATCTACTTAACTATGGCTACACCTTC. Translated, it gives CASSLDLLNYGYTF.

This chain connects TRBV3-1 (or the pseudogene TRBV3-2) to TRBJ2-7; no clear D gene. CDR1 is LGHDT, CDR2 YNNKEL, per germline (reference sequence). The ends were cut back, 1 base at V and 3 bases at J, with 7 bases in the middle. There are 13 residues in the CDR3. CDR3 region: CASSQGSHYEQYF. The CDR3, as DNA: TGTGCCAGCAGCCAAGGGTCTCACTACGAGCAGTACTTC.

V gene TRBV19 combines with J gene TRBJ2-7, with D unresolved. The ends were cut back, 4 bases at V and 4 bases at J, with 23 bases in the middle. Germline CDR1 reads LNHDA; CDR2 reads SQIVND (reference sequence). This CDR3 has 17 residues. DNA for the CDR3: TGTGCCAGTAGTACCACCTCGGTCAGTAATACCATATACGAGCAGTACTTC. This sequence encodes CASSTTSVSNTIYEQYF. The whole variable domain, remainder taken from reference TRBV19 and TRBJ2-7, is DGGITQSPKYLFRKEGQNVTLSCEQNLNHDAMYWYRQDPGQGLRLIYYSQIVNDFQKGDIAEGYSVSREKKESFPLTVTSAQKNPTAFYLCASSTTSVSNTIYEQYFGPGTRLTVT.

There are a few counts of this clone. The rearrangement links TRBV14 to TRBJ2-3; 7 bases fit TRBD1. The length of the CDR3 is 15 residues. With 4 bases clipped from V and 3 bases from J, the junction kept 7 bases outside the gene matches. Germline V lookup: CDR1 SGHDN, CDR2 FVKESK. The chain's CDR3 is CASSRTGVGTDTQYF. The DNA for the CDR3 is TGTGCCAGCAGCCGCACAGGGGTGGGGACAGATACGCAGTATTTT.

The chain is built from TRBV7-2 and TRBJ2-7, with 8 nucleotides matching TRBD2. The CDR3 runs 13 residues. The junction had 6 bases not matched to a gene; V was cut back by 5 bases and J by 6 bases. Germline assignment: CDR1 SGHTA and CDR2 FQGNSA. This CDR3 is CASSPGGSAEQYF. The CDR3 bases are TGTGCCAGCAGCCCGGGGGGGTCTGCCGAGCAGTACTTC.

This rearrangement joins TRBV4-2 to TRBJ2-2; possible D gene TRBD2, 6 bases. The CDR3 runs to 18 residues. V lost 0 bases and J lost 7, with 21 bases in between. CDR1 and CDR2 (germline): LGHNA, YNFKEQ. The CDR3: CASSQEGNNFGGDGELFF. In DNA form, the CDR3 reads TGTGCCAGCAGCCAAGAGGGGAACAATTTCGGAGGGGACGGGGAGCTGTTTTTT.

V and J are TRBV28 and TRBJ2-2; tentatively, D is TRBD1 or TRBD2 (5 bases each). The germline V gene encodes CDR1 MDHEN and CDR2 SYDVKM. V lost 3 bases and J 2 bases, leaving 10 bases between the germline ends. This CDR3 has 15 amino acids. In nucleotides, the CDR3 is TGTGCCAGCAGTTTCGGGACGCCTAACACCGGGGAGCTGTTTTTT. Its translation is CASSFGTPNTGELFF.

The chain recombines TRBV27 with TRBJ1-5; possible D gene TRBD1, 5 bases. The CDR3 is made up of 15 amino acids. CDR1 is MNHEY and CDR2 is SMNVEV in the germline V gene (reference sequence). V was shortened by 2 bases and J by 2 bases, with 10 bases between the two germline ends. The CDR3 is CASSLEGLGNQPQHF. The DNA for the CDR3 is TGTGCCAGCAGTTTAGAGGGGCTTGGCAATCAGCCCCAGCATTTT.

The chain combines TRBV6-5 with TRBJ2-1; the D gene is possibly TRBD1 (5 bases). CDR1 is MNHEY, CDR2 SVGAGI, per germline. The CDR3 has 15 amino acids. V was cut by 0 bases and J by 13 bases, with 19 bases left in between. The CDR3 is CASSYSTLQRQNQFF. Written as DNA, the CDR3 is TGTGCCAGCAGTTACTCGACCCTTCAGCGACAGAATCAGTTCTTC.

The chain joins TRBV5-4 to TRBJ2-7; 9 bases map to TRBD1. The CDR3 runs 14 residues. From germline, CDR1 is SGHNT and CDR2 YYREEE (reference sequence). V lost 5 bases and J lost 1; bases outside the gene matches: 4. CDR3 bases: TGTGCCAGCAGTACCGGGACAGGGTCCTACGAGCAGTACTTC. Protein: CASSTGTGSYEQYF. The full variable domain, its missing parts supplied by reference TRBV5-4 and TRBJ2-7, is ETGVTQSPTHLIKTRGQQVTLRCSSQSGHNTVSWYQQALGQGPQFIFQYYREEENGRGNFPPRFSGLQFPNYSSELNVNALELDDSALYLCASSTGTGSYEQYFGPGTRLTVT.

In DNA form, the CDR3 reads TGTGCCAGCAGCCCCCGAGTGGGCGACCAGCCCCAGCATTTT. This gives the protein CASSPRVGDQPQHF. The rearrangement links TRBV7-2 to TRBJ1-5; D gene unclear. The V and J ends lost 5 bases and 7 bases respectively, with 15 bases between them. Germline CDR1 reads SGHTA; CDR2 reads FQGNSA. The CDR3 covers 14 residues.

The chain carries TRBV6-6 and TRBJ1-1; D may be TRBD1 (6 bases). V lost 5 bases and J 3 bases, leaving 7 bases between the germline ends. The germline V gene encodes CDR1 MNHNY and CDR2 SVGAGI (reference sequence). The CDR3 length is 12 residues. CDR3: CASSHRDTEAFF. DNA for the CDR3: TGTGCCAGCAGTCACAGGGACACTGAAGCTTTCTTT.

The CDR3 loop reads CASSLSGQNYNEQFF. Written as DNA, the CDR3 is TGTGCCAGCAGTTTATCGGGACAGAACTACAATGAGCAGTTCTTC. This chain uses TRBV27 with TRBJ2-1; 7 bases align to TRBD1. Germline V gene sequence: CDR1 MNHEY, CDR2 SMNVEV (reference sequence). The CDR3 extends over 15 amino acids. The ends lost 0 bases at V and 3 bases at J; junction bases unmatched: 2.

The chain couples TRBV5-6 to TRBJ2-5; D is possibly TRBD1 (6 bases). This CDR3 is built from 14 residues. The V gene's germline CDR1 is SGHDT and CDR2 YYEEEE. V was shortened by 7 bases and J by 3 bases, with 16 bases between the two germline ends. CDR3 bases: TGTGCCAGCGCCACCTATTACAGGGAAGAGACCCAGTACTTC. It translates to CASATYYREETQYF. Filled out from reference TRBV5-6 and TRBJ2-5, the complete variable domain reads DAGVTQSPTHLIKTRGQQVTLRCSPKSGHDTVSWYQQALGQGPQFIFQYYEEEERQRGNFPDRFSGHQFPNYSSELNVNALLLGDSALYLCASATYYREETQYFGPGTRLLVL.

The CDR3 loop is CASSLTPGAGAFF. CDR3 nucleotide sequence: TGTGCCAGCAGCTTAACGCCAGGGGCTGGAGCTTTCTTT. This chain uses TRBV7-2 with TRBJ1-1, with D maybe TRBD1 (6 bases). This CDR3 has 13 residues. Trimming removed 2 bases at V and 10 bases at J, with 14 bases between. Per the germline V gene, CDR1 is SGHTA and CDR2 is FQGNSA.

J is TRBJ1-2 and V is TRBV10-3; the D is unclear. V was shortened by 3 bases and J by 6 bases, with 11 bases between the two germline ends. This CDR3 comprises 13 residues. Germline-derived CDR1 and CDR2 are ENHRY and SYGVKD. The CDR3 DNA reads TGTGCCATCAGTGATTCAGACATAAATGGCTACACCTTC. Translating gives CAISDSDINGYTF.